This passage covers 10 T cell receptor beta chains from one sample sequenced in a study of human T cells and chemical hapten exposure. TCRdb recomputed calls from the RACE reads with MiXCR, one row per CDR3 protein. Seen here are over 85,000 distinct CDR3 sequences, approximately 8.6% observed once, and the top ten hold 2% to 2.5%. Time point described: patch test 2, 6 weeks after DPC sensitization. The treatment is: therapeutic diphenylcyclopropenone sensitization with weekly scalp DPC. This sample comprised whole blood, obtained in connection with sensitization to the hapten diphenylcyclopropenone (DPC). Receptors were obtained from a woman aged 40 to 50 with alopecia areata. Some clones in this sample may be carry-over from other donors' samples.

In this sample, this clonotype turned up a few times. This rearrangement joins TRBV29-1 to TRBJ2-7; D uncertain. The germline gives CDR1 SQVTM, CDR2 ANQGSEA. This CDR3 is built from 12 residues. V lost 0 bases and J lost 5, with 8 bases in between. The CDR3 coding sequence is TGCAGCGTTGAAGACAGTCCCCACGAGCAGTACTTC. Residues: CSVEDSPHEQYF.

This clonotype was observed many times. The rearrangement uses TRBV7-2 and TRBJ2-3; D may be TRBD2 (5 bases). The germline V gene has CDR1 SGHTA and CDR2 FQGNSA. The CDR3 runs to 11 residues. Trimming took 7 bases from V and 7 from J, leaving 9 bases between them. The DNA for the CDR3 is TGTGCCAGCACTCAGCGGTATACGCAGTATTTT. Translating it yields CASTQRYTQYF.

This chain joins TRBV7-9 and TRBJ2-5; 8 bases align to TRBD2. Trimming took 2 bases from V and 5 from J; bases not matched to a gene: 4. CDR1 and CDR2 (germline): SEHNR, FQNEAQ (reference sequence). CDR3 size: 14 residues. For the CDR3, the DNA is TGTGCCAGCAGCTTACCAGCGGGAGTGGAGACCCAGTACTTC. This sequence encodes CASSLPAGVETQYF.

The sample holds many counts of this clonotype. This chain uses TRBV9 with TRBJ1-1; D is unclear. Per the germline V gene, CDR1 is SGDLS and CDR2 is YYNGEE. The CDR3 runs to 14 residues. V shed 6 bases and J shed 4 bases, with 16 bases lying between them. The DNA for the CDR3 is TGTGCCAGCAACCACGAGGGCTTCAGCACTGAAGCTTTCTTT. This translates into CASNHEGFSTEAFF.

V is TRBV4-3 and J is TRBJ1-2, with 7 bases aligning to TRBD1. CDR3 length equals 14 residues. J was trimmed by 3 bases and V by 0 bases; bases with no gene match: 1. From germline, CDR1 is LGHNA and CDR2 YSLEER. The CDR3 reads CASSQEDRDYGYTF. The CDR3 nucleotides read TGCGCCAGCAGCCAAGAAGACAGGGACTATGGCTACACCTTC.

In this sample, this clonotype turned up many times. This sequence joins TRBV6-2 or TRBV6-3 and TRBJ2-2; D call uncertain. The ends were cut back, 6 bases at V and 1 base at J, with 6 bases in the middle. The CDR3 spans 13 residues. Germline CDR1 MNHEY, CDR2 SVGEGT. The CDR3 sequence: CASSPRNTGELFF. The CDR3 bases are TGTGCCAGCAGCCCGAGGAACACCGGGGAGCTGTTTTTT.

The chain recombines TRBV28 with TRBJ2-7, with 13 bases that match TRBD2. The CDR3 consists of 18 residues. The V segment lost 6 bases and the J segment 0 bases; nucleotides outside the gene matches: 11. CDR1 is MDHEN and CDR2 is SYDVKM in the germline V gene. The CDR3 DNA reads TGTGCCAGCAGCCCCTCCGGGACTAGCGGGGATCCCTCCTACGAGCAGTACTTC. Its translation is CASSPSGTSGDPSYEQYF.

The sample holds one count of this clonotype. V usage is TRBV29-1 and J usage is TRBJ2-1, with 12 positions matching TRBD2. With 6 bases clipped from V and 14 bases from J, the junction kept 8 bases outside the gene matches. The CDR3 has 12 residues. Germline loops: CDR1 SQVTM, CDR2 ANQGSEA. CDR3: CSVETSGSTEFF. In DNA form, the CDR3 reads TGCAGCGTGGAGACTAGCGGGAGTACCGAGTTCTTC.

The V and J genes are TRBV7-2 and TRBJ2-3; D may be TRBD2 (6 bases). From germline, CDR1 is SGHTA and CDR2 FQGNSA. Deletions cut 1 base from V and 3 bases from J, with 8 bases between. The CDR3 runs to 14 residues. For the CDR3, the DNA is TGTGCCAGCAGCTTAGATGCGGGGACAGATACGCAGTATTTT. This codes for CASSLDAGTDTQYF.

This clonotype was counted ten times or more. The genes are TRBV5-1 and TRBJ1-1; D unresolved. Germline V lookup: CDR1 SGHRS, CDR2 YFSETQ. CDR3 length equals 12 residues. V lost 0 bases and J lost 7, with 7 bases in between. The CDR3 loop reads CASSLEWGEAFF. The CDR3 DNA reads TGCGCCAGCAGCTTGGAGTGGGGTGAAGCTTTCTTT.